A single TCR beta chain is shown here with its context. This entry is derived from a study of blood T cell repertoires in COVID-19. Germline V gene lookup returns CDR1 MDHEN and CDR2 SYDVKM. CDR3 length: 16 amino acids. V was cut by 1 base and J by 0 bases, with 12 bases left in between. The repertoire was sequenced with immunoSEQ multiplex PCR; TCRdb's copy has only in-frame clones and lacks some. The sample gives hundreds of thousands of clones, approximately 81% of which show up once; around 1.8% is in the top ten. This sequence originates from a woman younger than 45 who had been exposed to COVID-19. The sequenced sample was PBMCs or T cells enriched from blood (not recorded which). This chain connects TRBV28 to TRBJ1-2; D unresolved. As DNA, the CDR3 is TGTGCCAGCAGTTTATCCAGGCTCCCATCTAACTATGGCTACACCTTC. Its protein is CASSLSRLPSNYGYTF.